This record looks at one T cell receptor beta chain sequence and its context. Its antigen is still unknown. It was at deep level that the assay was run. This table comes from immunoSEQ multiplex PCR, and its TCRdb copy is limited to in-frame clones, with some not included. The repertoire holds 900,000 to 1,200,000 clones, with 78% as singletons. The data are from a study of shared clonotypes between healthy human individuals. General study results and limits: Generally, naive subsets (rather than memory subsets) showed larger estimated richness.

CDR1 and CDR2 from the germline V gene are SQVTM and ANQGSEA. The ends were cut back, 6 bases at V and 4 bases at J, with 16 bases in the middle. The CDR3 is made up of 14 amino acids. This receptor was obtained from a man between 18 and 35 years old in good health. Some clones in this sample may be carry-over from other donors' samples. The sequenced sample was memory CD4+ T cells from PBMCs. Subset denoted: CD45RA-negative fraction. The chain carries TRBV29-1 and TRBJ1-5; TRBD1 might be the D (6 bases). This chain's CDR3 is CSVRDRWGNQPQHF. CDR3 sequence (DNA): TGCAGCGTCCGAGACAGGTGGGGTAATCAGCCCCAGCATTTT.